A selection of T cell receptor beta chains follows, all from one sample in a study of radiotherapy plus CTLA-4 blockade in lung cancer. Using immunoSEQ multiplex PCR, the repertoire was profiled, and TCRdb retains in-frame clones only, with some absent. The sample has fewer than 65,000 clones, about four fifths seen once. The source was peripheral blood, collected from a patient treated with radiotherapy plus ipilimumab. The receptors here all came from a human donor with non-small cell lung cancer whose response to radiotherapy plus ipilimumab could not be evaluated. Each CDR3 is given with its conserved first and last residue. D genes are given only for firm matches. Some rows have no size entry. The others give once, few or many, or a class for an expanded clone.

>TRBD1|TRBJ1-1|TRBV29-1|15|.
TGCAGCGTAACCTGGCAGGGGGCGTGGAACACTGAAGCTTTCTTT
CSVTWQGAWNTEAFF
>TRBD1|TRBJ1-1|TRBV9|16|once
TGTGCCAGCAGCGTAGGGGGGACAGGGCCCACCACTGAAGCTTTCTTT
CASSVGGTGPTTEAFF
>TRBD2|TRBJ2-3|TRBV7-3|18|.
TGTGCCAGCAGCTTAACGGGGGTAGCGGGCATATACACAGATACGCAGTATTTT
CASSLTGVAGIYTDTQYF
>.|TRBJ2-7|TRBV7-2|15|.
TGTGCCAGCAGCTTAGCTCCCCAGGGCCCCTACGAGCAGTACTTC
CASSLAPQGPYEQYF
>.|TRBJ1-3|TRBV5-1|14|.
TGCGCCAGCAGCACGACGGGAGCTGGAAACACCATATATTTT
CASSTTGAGNTIYF
>TRBD1|TRBJ1-1|TRBV7-9|18|.
TGTGCCAGCAGCCTCGACAGGGGGCGCGTTGAGGGTGTCACTGAAGCTTTCTTT
CASSLDRGRVEGVTEAFF
>.|TRBJ2-5|TRBV7-6|17|.
TGTGCCAGCAGCTTAGGAGTCGGACAGCCAATCCAAGAGACCCAGTACTTC
CASSLGVGQPIQETQYF
>.|TRBJ2-3|TRBV5-3|14|.
TGTGCCAGAAGCACCAGGGGCCGCACAGATACGCAGTATTTT
CARSTRGRTDTQYF
>TRBD1|TRBJ2-7|TRBV7-3|15|few
TGTGCCAGCAGCCTCGACTCCGGGACAGGGGGCGAGCAGTACTTC
CASSLDSGTGGEQYF
>.|TRBJ2-7|TRBV19|12|.
TGTGCCAGTACTAGTAGCGCCTACGAGCAGTACTTC
CASTSSAYEQYF
>TRBD2|TRBJ2-5|TRBV11-1|16|.
TGTGCCAGCAGCACGTGGACTAGCGGGGAAGATGGGACCCAGTACTTC
CASSTWTSGEDGTQYF
>TRBD2|TRBJ2-7|TRBV28|14|.
TGTGCCAGCAGTAGTCAAGCGGGGGCCTACGAGCAGTACTTC
CASSSQAGAYEQYF
>.|TRBJ1-6|TRBV4-3|17|once
TGCGCCAGCAGCTATGCCGGGGAGAGCTCCTATAATTCACCCCTCCACTTT
CASSYAGESSYNSPLHF
>TRBD2|TRBJ2-3|TRBV28|15|once
TGTGCCAGCAGCTCCCAGAGGACTAGTACAGATACGCAGTATTTT
CASSSQRTSTDTQYF
>TRBD1|TRBJ1-5|TRBV19|17|.
TGTGCCAGTAGTATAGTACAGGGGAATAGGGGCAATCAGCCCCAGCATTTT
CASSIVQGNRGNQPQHF
>TRBD2|TRBJ2-1|TRBV28|16|.
TGTGCCAGCAGTCCTTGGACTAGCGGGAGGGTCAATGAGCAGTTCTTC
CASSPWTSGRVNEQFF
>.|TRBJ1-1|TRBV5-1|15|once
TGCGCCAGCAGCTTGGTTGTGGGCCTGAACACTGAAGCTTTCTTT
CASSLVVGLNTEAFF
>.|TRBJ2-7|TRBV4-3|13|.
TGCGCCAGCAGTCTTCAGGGGTCTGACGAGCAGTACTTC
CASSLQGSDEQYF
>.|TRBJ2-1|TRBV5-1|16|once
TGCGCCAGCAGCTTGGAGAGGACTGGGGCCTACAATGAGCAGTTCTTC
CASSLERTGAYNEQFF
>TRBD1|TRBJ2-7|TRBV5-1|15|.
TGCGCCAGCAGCTTGGGAGCCGGACAGGTGAACGAGCAGTACTTC
CASSLGAGQVNEQYF
>TRBD2|TRBJ2-1|TRBV28|14|.
TGTGCCAGCACACTAGCGGGAGGTTACAATGAGCAGTTCTTC
CASTLAGGYNEQFF
>.|TRBJ2-7|TRBV6-5|13|.
TGTGCCACCTGGGTCAGAGGTGGCTACGAGCAGTACTTC
CATWVRGGYEQYF
>TRBD1|TRBJ2-1|TRBV7-3|15|.
TGTGCCAGCAGCCTGGGACAGGGGGCGAGAAATGAGCAGTTCTTC
CASSLGQGARNEQFF
>.|TRBJ1-2|TRBV6-4|13|.
TGTGCCAGCAGTGACAGGGGAGGCTATGGCTACACCTTC
CASSDRGGYGYTF
>.|TRBJ2-1|TRBV7-9|15|once
TGTGCCAGCAGACCACCTGGCGGTCCCTACAATGAGCAGTTCTTC
CASRPPGGPYNEQFF
>TRBD1|TRBJ2-5|TRBV28|12|.
TGTGCCAGCAGTTCGGACAGGAAGACCCAGTACTTC
CASSSDRKTQYF
>.|TRBJ1-6|TRBV5-1|14|.
TGCGCCAGCAGTGGGACAAATTTTAATTCACCCCTCCACTTT
CASSGTNFNSPLHF
>.|TRBJ1-2|TRBV25-1|14|.
TGTGCCAGCAGTTTCAGGGGAGCGGCCTATGGCTACACCTTC
CASSFRGAAYGYTF
>TRBD2|TRBJ2-3|TRBV11-1|14|.
TGTGCCAGCAGCGAGCGAGCGGGAACAGATACGCAGTATTTT
CASSERAGTDTQYF